These 12 T cell receptor beta chains share one sample of origin, sequenced in a study of T cells after posttransplantation cyclophosphamide. Only in-frame clones appear in the TCRdb table, and some are missing; sequencing was by immunoSEQ multiplex PCR. Altogether tens of thousands of clones were found in the sample, and no singletons occur. Sequencing used PBMCs. The receptor set was obtained from a woman between 55 and 75 years old in good health, CMV-negative, and a related stem cell transplant donor.

This clone was counted ten times or more. This chain links TRBV6-1 with TRBJ1-3; 7 nucleotides line up with TRBD1. Trimming at V came to 0 bases and at J to 3 bases, leaving 8 bases not matched to a gene. Germline V gene data show CDR1 as MNHNS and CDR2 as SASEGT. There are 17 residues in the CDR3. The DNA of the CDR3 is TGTGCCAGCAGTGAAGCTTGGAGGGGGCAAAATGGAAACACCATATATTTT. Amino acid sequence: CASSEAWRGQNGNTIYF.

Only a few counts were recorded for this clone. V is TRBV9 and J is TRBJ2-2; 12 bases agree with TRBD2. Looked up from germline, CDR1 is SGDLS and CDR2 is YYNGEE. Losses at the gene ends were 3 bases for V and 3 bases for J; bases not matched to a gene: 3. The CDR3 runs to 16 residues. This CDR3 reads CASSGGLAGYTGELFF. DNA of the CDR3: TGTGCCAGCAGCGGGGGACTAGCGGGTTACACCGGGGAGCTGTTTTTT.

This clone was counted ten times or more. This chain connects TRBV6-5 to TRBJ1-5; tentative D call: TRBD1 (6 bases). From germline, CDR1 is MNHEY and CDR2 SVGAGI. V was clipped by 5 bases and J by 7 bases, with 18 bases between them. This CDR3 has 15 amino acids. CDR3 protein: CASSNDRRGGQPQHF. The CDR3 DNA is TGTGCCAGCAGTAACGATCGCCGCGGGGGCCAGCCCCAGCATTTT.

This clone came up many times. This chain joins TRBV4-3 and TRBJ2-7; D uncertain. Germline values: CDR1 LGHNA, CDR2 YSLEER. Trimming pared 1 base from V and 0 bases from J, leaving 10 bases between. This CDR3 comprises 15 residues. The CDR3 region is CASSQGVQYSYEQYF. CDR3 nucleotide sequence: TGCGCCAGCAGCCAAGGGGTACAGTACTCCTACGAGCAGTACTTC.

This clone was observed at least ten times. CDR3 coding DNA: TGTGCCAGCAGGGACAGGGGGCTCTCACCCCTCCACTTT. Translation gives CASRDRGLSPLHF. V is TRBV2 and J is TRBJ1-6; 11 bases match TRBD1. With V trimmed by 6 bases and J by 10 bases, 2 bases remained unmatched. The CDR3 consists of 13 residues. CDR1 and CDR2 (germline): SNHLY, FYNNEI.

The J gene is TRBJ1-5, the V gene TRBV13, with D maybe TRBD1 (6 bases). Germline V CDR1 and CDR2: PRHDT, FYEKMQ (reference sequence). Trimming stripped 4 bases from V and 7 bases from J, with 14 bases between. This CDR3 is built from 14 residues. CDR3: CASSSGGARQPQHF. The CDR3 bases are TGTGCCAGCAGCTCGGGGGGGGCTAGGCAGCCCCAGCATTTT.

The V call is TRBV7-8, the J call TRBJ2-7; 7 bases are a match to TRBD2. The CDR3 is made up of 16 amino acids. V gave up 5 bases and J gave up 2 bases; unmatched junction bases: 12. Germline V gives CDR1 SGHVS, CDR2 FQNEAQ. CDR3 amino acids: CASSRAWRESTYEQYF. CDR3 DNA sequence: TGTGCCAGCAGCCGAGCCTGGCGGGAGAGCACCTACGAGCAGTACTTC.

In this sample, this clone turned up many times. The chain recombines TRBV18 with TRBJ1-5; 8 nucleotides agree with TRBD1. The CDR3 length is 14 residues. Germline CDR1 and CDR2: KGHSH and LQKENI. V dropped 6 bases and J dropped 5; count of bases not matched to a gene: 6. The CDR3 sequence: CASSPTGEYQPQHF. The DNA for the CDR3 is TGTGCCAGCTCGCCGACAGGGGAGTATCAGCCCCAGCATTTT.

This clone was seen a handful of times. J is TRBJ2-3 and V is TRBV9, with 8 bases aligning to TRBD2. The CDR3 length is 15 residues. Germline CDR1 is SGDLS and CDR2 is YYNGEE. V gave up 3 bases and J gave up 5 bases; unmatched junction bases: 8. This CDR3 reads CASSGELAARDTQYF. DNA of the CDR3: TGTGCCAGCAGCGGGGAACTAGCGGCCCGAGATACGCAGTATTTT.

This clone was detected many times. V usage is TRBV7-2 and J usage is TRBJ2-3; tentative D call: TRBD2 (7 bases). Trimming shortened V by 4 bases and J by 1 base, and 15 bases separated the two germline ends. Germline V CDR1 and CDR2: SGHTA, FQGNSA. CDR3 length: 16 amino acids. CDR3 protein: CASSSRGAPGTDTQYF. The CDR3 bases are TGTGCCAGCAGCTCCCGGGGGGCCCCCGGCACAGATACGCAGTATTTT.

Only a few counts were recorded for this clone. Here the CDR3 DNA reads TGCAGCGCCTGCTGGGGGGAAGGTCAGCCCCAGCATTTT. It specifies CSACWGEGQPQHF. The chain joins TRBV29-1 to TRBJ1-5, with D perhaps matching TRBD1 (5 bases). The germline gives CDR1 SQVTM, CDR2 ANQGSEA. The CDR3 sequence is 13 residues long. V dropped 7 bases and J dropped 6 bases, with 16 bases sitting between them.

This chain joins TRBV12-3 or TRBV12-4 and TRBJ1-5, with TRBD1 identical over 8 bases. The junction had 3 bases not matched to a gene; V was cut back by 4 bases and J by 4 bases. The CDR3 has 14 residues. The CDR3 sequence: CASSYDRGNQPQHF. The CDR3 bases are TGTGCCAGCAGTTACGACAGGGGTAATCAGCCCCAGCATTTT.